The clone carrying this T cell receptor (beta chain) showed up just a few times. These data are taken from a study of control samples from healthy donors and cancer patients. Germline assignment: CDR1 MNHNS and CDR2 SASEGT. The CDR3 has 16 residues. Trimming left V 3 bases short and J 1 base short, with 13 bases between. Assay: immunoSEQ multiplex PCR; the TCRdb copy retains only in-frame clones and omits some. Of 150,000 to 200,000 clones listed, roughly 88% are singletons. The V call is TRBV6-1, the J call TRBJ1-5; D is uncertain. The source of this sequence is a woman in her 30s in good health. Material for sequencing was blood. The CDR3 DNA is TGTGCCAGCAGTGAGTTCCGGGTCCCGAGCAATCAGCCCCAGCATTTT. Amino acid sequence: CASSEFRVPSNQPQHF.